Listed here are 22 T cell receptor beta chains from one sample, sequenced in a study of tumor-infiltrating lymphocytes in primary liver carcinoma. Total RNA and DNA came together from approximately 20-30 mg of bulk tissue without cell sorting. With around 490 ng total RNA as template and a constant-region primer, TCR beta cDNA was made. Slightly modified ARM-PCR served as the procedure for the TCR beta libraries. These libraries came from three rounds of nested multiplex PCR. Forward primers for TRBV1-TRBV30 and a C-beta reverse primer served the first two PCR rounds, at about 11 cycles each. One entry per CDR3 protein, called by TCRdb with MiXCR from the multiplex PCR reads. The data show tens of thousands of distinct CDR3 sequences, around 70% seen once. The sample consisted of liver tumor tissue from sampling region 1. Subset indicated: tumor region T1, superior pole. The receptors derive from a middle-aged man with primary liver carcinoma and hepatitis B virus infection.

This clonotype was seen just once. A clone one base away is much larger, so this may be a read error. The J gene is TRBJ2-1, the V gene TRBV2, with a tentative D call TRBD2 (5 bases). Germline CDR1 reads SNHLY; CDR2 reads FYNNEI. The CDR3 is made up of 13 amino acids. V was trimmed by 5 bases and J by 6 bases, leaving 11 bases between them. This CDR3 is CASSTIEGNEQFF. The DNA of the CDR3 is TGTGCCAGCAGTACTATCGAGGGCAATGAGCAGTTCTTC.

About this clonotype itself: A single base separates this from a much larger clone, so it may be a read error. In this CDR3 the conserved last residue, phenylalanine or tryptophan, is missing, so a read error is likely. As DNA, the CDR3 is TGTGCCAGCAGCTTGGGACTAGCGGCTGAGCAGTACTTA. It is translated as CASSLGLAAEQYL. The chain employs TRBV13 and TRBJ2-7, with 11 nucleotides matching TRBD2. This CDR3 comprises 13 residues. V shed 3 bases and J 7 bases; nucleotides not matched to a gene: 2. From germline, CDR1 is PRHDT and CDR2 FYEKMQ (reference sequence).

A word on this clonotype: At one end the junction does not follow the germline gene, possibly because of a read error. Here the CDR3 DNA reads TGCGCCAGCAGTGAGTCGAGGTACGGGAGTGATGGTTACGAGCAGTGCTTC. Protein product: CASSESRYGSDGYEQCF. The V and J genes are TRBV10-2 and TRBJ2-7, with TRBD2 as a possible D gene (6 bases). The CDR3 contains 17 residues. Germline loops: CDR1 WSHSY, CDR2 SAAADI.

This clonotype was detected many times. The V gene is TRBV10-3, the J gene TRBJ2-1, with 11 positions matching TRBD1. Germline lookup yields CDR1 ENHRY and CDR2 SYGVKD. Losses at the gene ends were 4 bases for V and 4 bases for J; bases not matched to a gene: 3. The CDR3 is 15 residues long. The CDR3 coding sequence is TGTGCCATCAGTGGCCGGGACAGGGGGTACAATGAGCAGTTCTTC. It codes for CAISGRDRGYNEQFF.

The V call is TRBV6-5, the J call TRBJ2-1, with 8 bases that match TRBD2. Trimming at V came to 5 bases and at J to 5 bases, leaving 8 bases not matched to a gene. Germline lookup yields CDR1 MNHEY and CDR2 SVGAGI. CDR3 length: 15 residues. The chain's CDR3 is CASSRGSGSNNEQFF. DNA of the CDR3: TGTGCCAGCAGTCGCGGGAGCGGGAGCAACAATGAGCAGTTCTTC.

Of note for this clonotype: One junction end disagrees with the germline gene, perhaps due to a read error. The chain's CDR3 is CANSPLGSGDTQYF. In DNA, the CDR3 is TGTGCCAACAGCCCACTAGGGTCAGGGGATACGCAGTATTTT. The rearrangement links TRBV7-3 to TRBJ2-3; D may be TRBD1 or TRBD2 (5 bases each). The CDR3 is made up of 14 amino acids. Germline V gives CDR1 SGHTA, CDR2 FQGTGA.

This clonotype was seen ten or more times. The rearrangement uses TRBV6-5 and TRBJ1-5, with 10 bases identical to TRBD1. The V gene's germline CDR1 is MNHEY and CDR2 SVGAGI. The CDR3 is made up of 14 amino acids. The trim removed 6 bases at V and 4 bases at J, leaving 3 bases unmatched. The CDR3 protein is CASRTGGFNQPQHF. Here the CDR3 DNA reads TGTGCCAGCAGGACAGGGGGCTTTAATCAGCCCCAGCATTTT.

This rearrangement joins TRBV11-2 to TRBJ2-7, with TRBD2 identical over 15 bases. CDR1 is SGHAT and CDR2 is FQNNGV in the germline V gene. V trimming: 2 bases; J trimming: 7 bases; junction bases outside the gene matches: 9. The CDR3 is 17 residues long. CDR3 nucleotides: TGTGCCAGCAGCTTATCCGTTGGACTAGCGGGGGGGTATGAGCAGTACTTC. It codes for CASSLSVGLAGGYEQYF.

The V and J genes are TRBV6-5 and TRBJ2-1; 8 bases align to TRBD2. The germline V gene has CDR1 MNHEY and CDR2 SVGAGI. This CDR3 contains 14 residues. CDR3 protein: CLGARLASYNEQFF. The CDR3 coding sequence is TGTCTCGGTGCCCGACTAGCGTCATACAATGAGCAGTTCTTC.

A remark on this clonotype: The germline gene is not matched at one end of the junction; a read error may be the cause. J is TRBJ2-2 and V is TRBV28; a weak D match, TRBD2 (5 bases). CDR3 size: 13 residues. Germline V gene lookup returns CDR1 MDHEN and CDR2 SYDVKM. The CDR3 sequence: CASSLAQTGEPFF. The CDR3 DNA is TGTGCGAGCAGTTTGGCACAAACCGGGGAGCCGTTTTTT.

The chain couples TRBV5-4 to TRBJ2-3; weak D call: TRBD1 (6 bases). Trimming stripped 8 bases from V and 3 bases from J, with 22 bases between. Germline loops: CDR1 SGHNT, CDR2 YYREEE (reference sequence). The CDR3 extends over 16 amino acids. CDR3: CASSKPGVTRTDTQYF. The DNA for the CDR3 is TGTGCCAGTAGCAAACCAGGGGTCACTAGGACAGATACGCAGTATTTT. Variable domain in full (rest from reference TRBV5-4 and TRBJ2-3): ETGVTQSPTHLIKTRGQQVTLRCSSQSGHNTVSWYQQALGQGPQFIFQYYREEENGRGNFPPRFSGLQFPNYSSELNVNALELDDSALYLCASSKPGVTRTDTQYFGPGTRLTVL.

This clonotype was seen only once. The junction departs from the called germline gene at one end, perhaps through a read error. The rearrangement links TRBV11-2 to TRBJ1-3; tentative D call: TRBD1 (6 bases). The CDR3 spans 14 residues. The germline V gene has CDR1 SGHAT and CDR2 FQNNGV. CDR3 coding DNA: TGTGCCAGCAGCCCCAGGGGCTCTGGAAACACCATATTTTTT. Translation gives CASSPRGSGNTIFF. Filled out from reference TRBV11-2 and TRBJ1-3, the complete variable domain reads EAGVAQSPRYKIIEKRQSVAFWCNPISGHATLYWYQQILGQGPKLLIQFQNNGVVDDSQLPKDRFSAERLKGVDSTLKIQPAKLEDSAVYLCASSPRGSGNTIFFGEGSWLTVV.

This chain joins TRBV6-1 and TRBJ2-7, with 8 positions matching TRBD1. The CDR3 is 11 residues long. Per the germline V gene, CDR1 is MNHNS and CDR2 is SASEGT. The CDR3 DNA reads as TGTACTAGCTCCAGGGGGCCCGAGCAGTACTTC. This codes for CTSSRGPEQYF.

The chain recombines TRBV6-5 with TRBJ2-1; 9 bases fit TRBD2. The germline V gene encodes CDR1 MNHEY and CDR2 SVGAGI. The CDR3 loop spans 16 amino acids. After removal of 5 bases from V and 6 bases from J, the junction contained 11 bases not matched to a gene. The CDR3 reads CASSMARLAEANEQFF. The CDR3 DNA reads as TGTGCCAGCAGTATGGCTCGACTAGCGGAAGCCAATGAGCAGTTCTTC.

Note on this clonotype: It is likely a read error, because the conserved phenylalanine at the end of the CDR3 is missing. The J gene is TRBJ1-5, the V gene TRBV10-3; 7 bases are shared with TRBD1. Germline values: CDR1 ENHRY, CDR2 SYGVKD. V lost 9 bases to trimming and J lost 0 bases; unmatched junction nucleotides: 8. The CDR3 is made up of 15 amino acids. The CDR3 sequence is CAISSHRGSNQPQHI. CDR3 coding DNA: TGTGCCATTAGCTCACACAGGGGTAGCAATCAGCCCCAGCATATT.

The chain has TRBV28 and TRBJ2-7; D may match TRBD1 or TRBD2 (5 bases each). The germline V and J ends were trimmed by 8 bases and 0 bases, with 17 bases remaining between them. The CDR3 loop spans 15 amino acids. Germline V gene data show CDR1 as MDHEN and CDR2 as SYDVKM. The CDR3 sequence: CASCPGDGRSYEQYF. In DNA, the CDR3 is TGTGCCAGCTGCCCTGGGGACGGGCGCTCCTACGAGCAGTACTTC.

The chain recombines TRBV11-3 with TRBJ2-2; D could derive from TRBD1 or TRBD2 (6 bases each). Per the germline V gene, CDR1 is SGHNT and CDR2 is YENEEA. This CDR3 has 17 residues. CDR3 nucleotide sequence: TGTGTCACCAGCTTAGGACAGACTGGCGGGAATACCGGGGAGCTGTTTTTT. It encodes CVTSLGQTGGNTGELFF.

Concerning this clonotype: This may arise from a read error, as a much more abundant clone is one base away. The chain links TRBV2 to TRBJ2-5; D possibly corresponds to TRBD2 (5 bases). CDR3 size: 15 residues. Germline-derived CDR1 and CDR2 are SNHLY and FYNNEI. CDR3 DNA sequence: TGTGCCAACAGTGAAACTGAGGGCCTCGGAGAGGCCCAGTACTTC. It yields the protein CANSETEGLGEAQYF.

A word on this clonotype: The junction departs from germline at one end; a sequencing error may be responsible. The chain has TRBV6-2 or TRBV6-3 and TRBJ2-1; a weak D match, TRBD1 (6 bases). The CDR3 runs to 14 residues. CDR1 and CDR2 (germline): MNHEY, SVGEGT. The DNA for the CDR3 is TGTGCCAGGAGCAACTTCGACTGGGACAATGTGCAGTTCTTC. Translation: CARSNFDWDNVQFF.

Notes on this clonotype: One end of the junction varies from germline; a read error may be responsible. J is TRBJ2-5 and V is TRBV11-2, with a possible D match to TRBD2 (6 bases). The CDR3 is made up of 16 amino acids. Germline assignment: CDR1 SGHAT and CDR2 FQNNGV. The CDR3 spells CTSSLGSSGPGETQNF. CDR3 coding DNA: TGTACCAGCAGCTTAGGGAGTAGCGGCCCGGGAGAGACCCAGAACTTC.

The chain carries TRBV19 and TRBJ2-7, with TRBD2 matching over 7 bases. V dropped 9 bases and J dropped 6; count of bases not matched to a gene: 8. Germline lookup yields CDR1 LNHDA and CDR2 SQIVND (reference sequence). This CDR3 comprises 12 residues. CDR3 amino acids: CARGTNLGEQYF. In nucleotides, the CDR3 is TGTGCCAGGGGGACTAATCTTGGCGAGCAGTACTTC. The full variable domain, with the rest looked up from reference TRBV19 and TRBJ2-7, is DGGITQSPKYLFRKEGQNVTLSCEQNLNHDAMYWYRQDPGQGLRLIYYSQIVNDFQKGDIAEGYSVSREKKESFPLTVTSAQKNPTAFYLCARGTNLGEQYFGPGTRLTVT.

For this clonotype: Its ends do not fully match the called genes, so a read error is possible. CDR3 nucleotide sequence: TGCGCCAGCGGCGCCCAGGGCTCACTCCAAGGGACCCAGTACTTC. Protein product: CASGAQGSLQGTQYF. This rearrangement joins TRBV5-1 to TRBJ2-5; weak D call: TRBD1 (5 bases). The CDR3 runs to 15 residues. CDR1 and CDR2 (germline): SGHRS, YFSETQ.